The present T cell receptor (beta chain) was sequenced within a study of blood T cell repertoires in COVID-19. Per the germline V gene, CDR1 is SGHRS and CDR2 is YFSETQ. The CDR3 has 14 residues. V lost 1 base, J lost 6 bases, and 4 bases stayed unmatched. Source study methods: Reference gene primer amplification gave estimated nucleated cell counts. The table came from immunoSEQ multiplex PCR; TCRdb's copy has only in-frame clones and leaves some out. V and J calls and clone size are given by that table; D and trimming were obtained from the DNA. The sample comprises 220,000 or so clones, around 80% of which are singletons, and around 6% rests with the top ten. This clone was detected only once.

The sequencing sample was made of peripheral blood. The V call is TRBV5-1, the J call TRBJ2-7, with 10 bases aligning to TRBD1. The sequence came from a woman in her 70s with acute or convalescent COVID-19. The CDR3, as DNA: TGCGCCAGCAGCTTGCGGGACAGGGGAGCCGAGCAGTACTTC. Amino acid sequence: CASSLRDRGAEQYF.